The 9 T cell receptor beta chains listed next were all sequenced from one sample in a study of blood T cell repertoires in COVID-19. The table came from immunoSEQ multiplex PCR; TCRdb's copy has only in-frame clones and leaves some out. The sample shows about 160,000 clones, about 92% of them seen only once. What was sequenced was peripheral blood. The source is a man aged 30 to 39 with COVID-19, enrolled during active disease.

This chain connects TRBV6-5 to TRBJ2-7; no reliable D call. This CDR3 is 14 amino acids long. Germline V gene lookup returns CDR1 MNHEY and CDR2 SVGAGI. V shed 7 bases and J shed 0 bases, with 13 bases lying between them. The chain's CDR3 is CASISASRSYEQYF. The CDR3 region has the DNA TGTGCCAGCATCTCCGCAAGCCGCTCCTACGAGCAGTACTTC.

V and J are TRBV28 and TRBJ1-2; no definite D call. Trimming cost V 6 bases and J 8 bases, with 16 bases left between them. Germline V gives CDR1 MDHEN, CDR2 SYDVKM. The CDR3 has 13 residues. The CDR3 here is CASRSGPIWGYTF. The CDR3 DNA follows: TGTGCCAGCAGGAGCGGGCCTATTTGGGGCTACACCTTC.

CDR3 protein: CASSQFIGTGKLNTGELFF. CDR3 coding DNA: TGTGCCAGCAGCCAGTTTATTGGGACAGGGAAGTTGAACACCGGGGAGCTGTTTTTT. The V call is TRBV7-3, the J call TRBJ2-2, with TRBD1 identical over 9 bases. This CDR3 region has 19 residues. With V trimmed by 5 bases and J by 1 base, 14 bases remained unmatched. The germline CDR1 and CDR2 sequences are SGHTA and FQGTGA.

CDR3 loop: CASSSPGTTEETQYF. CDR3 coding DNA: TGTGCCAGCAGCTCTCCGGGGACAACAGAAGAGACCCAGTACTTC. J is TRBJ2-5 and V is TRBV5-6; D is possibly TRBD1 (6 bases). Germline V gene sequence: CDR1 SGHDT, CDR2 YYEEEE. The CDR3 sequence is 15 residues long. Trimming removed 3 bases from V and 3 bases from J, with 15 bases in between.

The rearrangement links TRBV5-3 to TRBJ2-7; TRBD1 matches 9 bases. TRBV5-3 is labeled an ORF, and its function is uncertain. The CDR3 is made up of 16 amino acids. After removal of 5 bases from V and 5 bases from J, the junction contained 14 bases not matched to a gene. The CDR3 sequence: CARSRQGDSPENEQYF. The CDR3 DNA reads TGTGCCAGAAGTCGACAGGGGGACTCTCCGGAAAACGAGCAGTACTTC.

The V call is TRBV10-3, the J call TRBJ1-5; 10 bases align to TRBD1. Germline lookup yields CDR1 ENHRY and CDR2 SYGVKD. The CDR3 has 14 amino acids. V lost 6 bases to trimming and J lost 4 bases; unmatched junction nucleotides: 3. Written as DNA, the CDR3 is TGTGCCATCAGCGGGACAGGGGCAAATCAGCCCCAGCATTTT. This codes for CAISGTGANQPQHF.

This sequence joins TRBV7-3 and TRBJ2-1; D not certain. V was shortened by 1 base and J by 3 bases, with 13 bases between the two germline ends. The CDR3 runs 16 residues. CDR1 SGHTA and CDR2 FQGTGA come from the germline V gene. In DNA form, the CDR3 reads TGTGCCAGCAGCTTAAAAGGAGATTCTATCTACAATGAGCAGTTCTTC. Its translation: CASSLKGDSIYNEQFF.

CDR3: CASSLRQGASYEQYF. The DNA of the CDR3 is TGTGCCAGCAGCTTAAGGCAGGGGGCCTCCTACGAGCAGTACTTC. The V gene is TRBV7-7, the J gene TRBJ2-7, with 8 bases that match TRBD1. The CDR3 consists of 15 residues. CDR1 is SSHAT and CDR2 is FNYEAQ in the germline V gene (reference sequence). V lost 2 bases and J lost 0; bases outside the gene matches: 3.

The chain carries TRBV5-1 and TRBJ1-1, with D uncertain. CDR1 is SGHRS and CDR2 is YFSETQ in the germline V gene. Trimming took 6 bases from V and 3 from J, leaving 12 bases between them. CDR3 length: 13 amino acids. CDR3 residues: CASTTGLDTEAFF. The CDR3 nucleotides are TGCGCCAGCACCACGGGTCTGGACACTGAAGCTTTCTTT.